The 20 T cell receptor beta chains below come from one sample, sequenced in a study of fetal regulatory T cell absence and autoimmunity. Profiling relied on immunoSEQ multiplex PCR, and the TCRdb table lists in-frame clones only, not all of them. The sample has 95,000 to 100,000 clones, roughly 78% seen once. Input material: pancreas tissue. The source of these receptors is a male donor with IPEX syndrome.

The chain combines TRBV10-3 with TRBJ2-3; 15 nucleotides match TRBD2. Trimming at V came to 0 bases and at J to 5 bases, leaving 3 bases not matched to a gene. The CDR3 covers 17 residues. Germline V lookup: CDR1 ENHRY, CDR2 SYGVKD. The CDR3 loop is CAISESQGLAGGDTQYF. CDR3 sequence (DNA): TGTGCCATCAGTGAGTCGCAGGGACTAGCGGGAGGAGATACGCAGTATTTT.

V usage is TRBV19 and J usage is TRBJ2-7; the D call may be TRBD1 or TRBD2 (5 bases each). The CDR3 runs 14 residues. CDR1 LNHDA and CDR2 SQIVND come from the germline V gene (reference sequence). V dropped 5 bases and J dropped 7 bases, with 18 bases sitting between them. The CDR3 sequence: CASSSSQGWGEQYF. The CDR3 bases are TGTGCCAGTAGTTCCTCCCAGGGCTGGGGGGAGCAGTACTTC.

The chain recombines TRBV18 with TRBJ2-7; 13 nucleotides agree with TRBD2. The CDR3 sequence is 15 residues long. Germline trimming cut 3 bases from V and 6 bases from J; bases unmatched to any gene: 5. Germline V gene data show CDR1 as KGHSH and CDR2 as LQKENI. The CDR3 DNA is TGTGCCAGCTCACCTGGACTAGCGGGAGCCCTCGAGCAGTACTTC. Translation: CASSPGLAGALEQYF. Supplemented by reference TRBV18 and TRBJ2-7, the full variable domain reads NAGVMQNPRHLVRRRGQEARLRCSPMKGHSHVYWYRQLPEEGLKFMVYLQKENIIDESGMPKERFSAEFPKEGPSILRIQQVVRGDSAAYFCASSPGLAGALEQYFGPGTRLTVT.

This chain uses TRBV30 with TRBJ1-4, with a weak D call TRBD1 (5 bases). CDR3 length: 14 amino acids. The germline gives CDR1 GTSNPN, CDR2 SVGIG (reference sequence). Trimming took off 4 bases at V and 1 base at J, with 10 bases between the two ends. DNA of the CDR3: TGTGCCTGGACAGGGAGGGGAACTAATGAAAAACTGTTTTTT. Translating gives CAWTGRGTNEKLFF.

The J gene is TRBJ1-2, the V gene TRBV2; a weak D match, TRBD1 (5 bases). The V and J ends lost 8 bases and 1 base respectively, with 8 bases between them. The CDR3 has 12 amino acids. CDR1 is SNHLY and CDR2 is FYNNEI in the germline V gene. CDR3 protein: CASLTVNYGYTF. The CDR3 nucleotides read TGTGCCAGCCTGACAGTTAACTATGGCTACACCTTC. The full variable domain, with the rest looked up from reference TRBV2 and TRBJ1-2, is EPEVTQTPSHQVTQMGQEVILRCVPISNHLYFYWYRQILGQKVEFLVSFYNNEISEKSEIFDDQFSVERPDGSNFTLKIRSTKLEDSAMYFCASLTVNYGYTFGSGTRLTVV.

CDR3 nucleotide sequence: TGTGCCAGCAGCGCCGGGACTAGCGGGTACCAAGAGACCCAGTACTTC. Its protein is CASSAGTSGYQETQYF. V gene TRBV9 combines with J gene TRBJ2-5; 12 nucleotides match TRBD2. This CDR3 is built from 16 residues. After removal of 3 bases from V and 0 bases from J, the junction contained 3 bases not matched to a gene. CDR1 is SGDLS, CDR2 YYNGEE, per germline.

This chain connects TRBV7-6 to TRBJ2-7; 7 bases map to TRBD2. The germline CDR1 and CDR2 sequences are SGHVS and FNYEAQ. V shed 2 bases and J 0 bases; nucleotides not matched to a gene: 13. The CDR3 length is 18 residues. CDR3 sequence (DNA): TGTGCCAGCAGCTTATATCCCCAGGCGGGGGTTAGCTCCTACGAGCAGTACTTC. This translates into CASSLYPQAGVSSYEQYF.

This clone has more than one count but fewer than ten. The chain recombines TRBV7-2 with TRBJ2-3, with 10 bases identical to TRBD1. The CDR3 is made up of 17 amino acids. Germline trimming cut 6 bases from V and 6 bases from J; bases unmatched to any gene: 15. Germline values: CDR1 SGHTA, CDR2 FQGNSA. CDR3 residues: CASRIVPTGGRKDTQYF. In DNA form, the CDR3 reads TGTGCCAGCAGAATCGTACCGACAGGGGGCCGGAAGGATACGCAGTATTTT.

The chain has TRBV29-1 and TRBJ2-7; D may match TRBD1 or TRBD2 (5 bases each). Germline loops: CDR1 SQVTM, CDR2 ANQGSEA. CDR3 size: 14 residues. V lost 3 bases, J lost 7 bases, and 19 bases lay in between. Here the CDR3 reads CSVDPGWGSGEQYF. CDR3 sequence (DNA): TGCAGCGTTGACCCAGGGTGGGGGTCGGGTGAGCAGTACTTC.

The sample holds a few counts of this clone. V usage is TRBV30 and J usage is TRBJ1-1; D is unresolved. The CDR3 spans 13 residues. From germline, CDR1 is GTSNPN and CDR2 SVGIG (reference sequence). Deletions cut 0 bases from V and 1 base from J, with 6 bases between. In DNA form, the CDR3 reads TGTGCCTGGAGTGTACACACGAACACTGAAGCTTTCTTT. Protein sequence: CAWSVHTNTEAFF.

This clone was detected only a few times. The rearrangement joins TRBV21-1 to TRBJ2-7; TRBD1, as called in the table, went unchecked against the DNA. TRBV21-1 is assigned pseudogene status. The CDR3 is made up of 15 amino acids. The CDR3 DNA follows: TGTGCCAGCAGCAAAGGAGAAAGACAGGCCTACGAGCAGTACTTC. This gives the protein CASSKGERQAYEQYF.

This clone was counted only a few times. The chain couples TRBV19 to TRBJ2-2; D remains ambiguous. This CDR3 region has 15 residues. Germline V CDR1 and CDR2: LNHDA, SQIVND (reference sequence). The germline V and J ends were trimmed by 0 bases and 1 base, with 6 bases remaining between them. This chain's CDR3 is CASSIESWNTGELFF. Written as DNA, the CDR3 is TGTGCCAGTAGTATAGAATCTTGGAACACCGGGGAGCTGTTTTTT.

This chain links TRBV5-4 with TRBJ1-2, with D possibly being TRBD1 (6 bases). This CDR3 is 13 amino acids long. Germline CDR1 reads SGHNT; CDR2 reads YYREEE (reference sequence). The germline V and J ends were trimmed by 3 bases and 4 bases, with 10 bases remaining between them. The CDR3 sequence is CASSSGQPYGYTF. The DNA of the CDR3 is TGTGCCAGCAGCTCCGGACAGCCCTATGGCTACACCTTC.

This clone turned up a few times. The chain has TRBV7-2 and TRBJ1-2; D possibly corresponds to TRBD1 (5 bases). The CDR3 spans 16 residues. Germline CDR1 and CDR2: SGHTA and FQGNSA. The V gene lost 4 bases and the J gene lost 6 bases, with 21 bases spanning the gap. The CDR3 here is CASSSGPGWQVDGYTF. The CDR3 DNA is TGTGCCAGCAGCTCCGGCCCAGGGTGGCAGGTAGATGGCTACACCTTC.

The chain recombines TRBV28 with TRBJ2-7, with 9 positions matching TRBD2. This CDR3 spans 16 amino acids. Germline values: CDR1 MDHEN, CDR2 SYDVKM. V lost 3 bases, J lost 5 bases, and 11 bases stayed unmatched. The CDR3 loop reads CASSLPVAGVINEQYF. The CDR3 DNA sequence: TGTGCCAGCAGTTTGCCCGTAGCGGGAGTCATCAACGAGCAGTACTTC.

The chain is built from TRBV7-8 and TRBJ2-3; no definite D call. The germline V gene encodes CDR1 SGHVS and CDR2 FQNEAQ. V dropped 5 bases and J dropped 5 bases, with 8 bases sitting between them. CDR3 length: 12 residues. CDR3 nucleotide sequence: TGTGCCAGCAGCCTGACTCGAGATACGCAGTATTTT. Translation gives CASSLTRDTQYF.

The CDR3 coding sequence is TGTGCTAGTGGTTTGGTACGCTATGGCTACACCTTC. Translating gives CASGLVRYGYTF. This chain joins TRBV12-5 and TRBJ1-2; D call uncertain. V gave up 0 bases and J gave up 4 bases, with 3 bases separating them. CDR3 length: 12 amino acids. Germline CDR1 reads LGHNT; CDR2 reads FRNRAP.

The V call is TRBV4-3, the J call TRBJ2-7; 8 nucleotides agree with TRBD1. This CDR3 is built from 14 residues. The V gene's germline CDR1 is LGHNA and CDR2 YSLEER. V lost 4 bases, J lost 3 bases, and 5 bases stayed unmatched. The CDR3 reads CASSPGQGYYEQYF. The CDR3 coding sequence is TGCGCCAGCAGCCCCGGACAGGGCTACTACGAGCAGTACTTC.

This CDR3 reads CASSGQGSYEQYF. In DNA, the CDR3 is TGTGCCAGCAGTGGGCAGGGGTCCTACGAGCAGTACTTC. The chain recombines TRBV7-9 with TRBJ2-7; the D gene is possibly TRBD1 (6 bases). CDR3 size: 13 residues. Trimming took off 6 bases at V and 1 base at J, with 10 bases between the two ends. Germline assignment: CDR1 SEHNR and CDR2 FQNEAQ (reference sequence).

A single count supports this clone. The chain joins TRBV14 to TRBJ2-3, with D possibly TRBD2 on 7 matching bases. V lost 0 bases to trimming and J lost 2 bases, with 21 bases between them. In germline, CDR1 is SGHDN, CDR2 FVKESK. This CDR3 comprises 19 residues. For the CDR3, the DNA is TGTGCCAGCAGCCAAGAGGGATCGGACAGCGGGGCCCCCACAGATACGCAGTATTTT. It translates to CASSQEGSDSGAPTDTQYF. The complete variable domain, with remaining parts taken from reference TRBV14 and TRBJ2-3, reads EAGVTQFPSHSVIEKGQTVTLRCDPISGHDNLYWYRRVMGKEIKFLLHFVKESKQDESGMPNNRFLAERTGGTYSTLKVQPAELEDSGVYFCASSQEGSDSGAPTDTQYFGPGTRLTVL.